The 20 T cell receptor beta chains below all came from one sample that was sequenced in a study of beta chain features in type 1 diabetes. What was sequenced were expressed TCRB transcripts, since all of the isolated RNA had been reverse transcribed. The protocol was immunoSEQ multiplex PCR, while the TCRdb copy is restricted to in-frame clones and leaves out a portion. Among more than 110,000 clones listed, around 7% were seen once. Sample: central memory CD4+ T cells from blood. The receptors were sampled from a woman under 40 in good health.

This clone turned up a few times. V is TRBV5-1 and J is TRBJ1-1; 8 nucleotides line up with TRBD1. Unmatched junction bases numbered 7, after V lost 0 bases and J lost 6 bases. Germline V gene data show CDR1 as SGHRS and CDR2 as YFSETQ. The CDR3 consists of 15 residues. CDR3 region: CASSLGTGKIPEAFF. The CDR3 nucleotides read TGCGCCAGCAGCTTGGGGACAGGGAAGATCCCTGAAGCTTTCTTT. The full variable domain, completed using reference TRBV5-1 and TRBJ1-1, is KAGVTQTPRYLIKTRGQQVTLSCSPISGHRSVSWYQQTPGQGLQFLFEYFSETQRNKGNFPGRFSGRQFSNSRSEMNVSTLELGDSALYLCASSLGTGKIPEAFFGQGTRLTVV.

The chain combines TRBV28 with TRBJ2-1, with 10 bases that match TRBD2. The CDR3 totals 15 residues. Trimming removed 5 bases from V and 7 bases from J; junction bases left unmatched: 8. Germline V gene sequence: CDR1 MDHEN, CDR2 SYDVKM. CDR3 protein: CASSPPSGRGNEQFF. CDR3 bases: TGTGCCAGCAGTCCGCCCAGCGGGAGGGGGAATGAGCAGTTCTTC.

This clone was seen a few times. The V gene is TRBV29-1, the J gene TRBJ2-3; 9 bases agree with TRBD2. This CDR3 spans 13 amino acids. J gave up 4 bases and V 7 bases, and 6 bases lay outside the gene matches. Per germline, CDR1 SQVTM and CDR2 ANQGSEA. The CDR3 is CSAKGTSSDTQYF. Here the CDR3 DNA reads TGCAGCGCGAAAGGGACTAGCTCAGATACGCAGTATTTT.

This clone was observed a handful of times. The junction differs from germline at one of its ends, possibly a read error. Other DNA sequences from this sample encode an identical CDR3 as well. This chain connects TRBV7-7 to TRBJ2-5; 9 bases are a match to TRBD2. The CDR3 runs 14 residues. Germline CDR1 reads SSHAT; CDR2 reads FNYEAQ (reference sequence). The DNA for the CDR3 is TGTGCTAGCAGCCTTAGCGGGAGCGGGGAGACCCAGTACTTC. Residues: CASSLSGSGETQYF.

V is TRBV10-3 and J is TRBJ2-5; 11 positions agree with TRBD2. The germline V gene has CDR1 ENHRY and CDR2 SYGVKD. This CDR3 has 16 amino acids. Unmatched junction bases numbered 7, after V lost 3 bases and J lost 4 bases. CDR3 sequence: CAISDPLAGGGETQYF. CDR3 coding DNA: TGTGCCATCAGTGACCCCCTAGCGGGAGGCGGAGAGACCCAGTACTTC.

This chain joins TRBV18 and TRBJ1-5, with 7 positions matching TRBD1. J lost 4 bases, V lost 3 bases, and 6 bases had no gene match. Germline-derived CDR1 and CDR2 are KGHSH and LQKENI. This CDR3 has 15 amino acids. The CDR3 DNA sequence: TGTGCCAGCTCACCTAGGACAGGTTTTAATCAGCCCCAGCATTTT. Translating gives CASSPRTGFNQPQHF.

The chain employs TRBV18 and TRBJ2-1; TRBD1 aligns across 8 bases. The ends lost 1 base at V and 2 bases at J; junction bases unmatched: 4. The CDR3 loop spans 16 amino acids. Germline values: CDR1 KGHSH, CDR2 LQKENI. The DNA of the CDR3 is TGTGCCAGCTCACCACGGGGACAGGAAGCCTACAATGAGCAGTTCTTC. It encodes CASSPRGQEAYNEQFF.

The V call is TRBV6-6, the J call TRBJ2-1, with 8 bases that match TRBD2. The CDR3 has 15 residues. The germline V gene has CDR1 MNHNY and CDR2 SVGAGI (reference sequence). With 6 bases clipped from V and 7 bases from J, the junction kept 11 bases outside the gene matches. The CDR3 loop reads CASRIGGALGNEQFF. The CDR3, as DNA: TGTGCCAGCAGGATCGGGGGGGCTCTGGGAAATGAGCAGTTCTTC.

This sequence joins TRBV4-3 and TRBJ2-7; no clear D gene. V lost 1 base, J lost 6 bases, and 16 bases lay in between. CDR1 and CDR2 (germline): LGHNA, YSLEER. This CDR3 region has 15 residues. The CDR3 coding sequence is TGCGCCAGCAGCCAAGTTTATCCTCCGGAGCGCGAGCAGTACTTC. It specifies CASSQVYPPEREQYF.

This clone appeared a few times. This sequence joins TRBV4-3 and TRBJ2-3; 11 nucleotides agree with TRBD1. Germline CDR1 is LGHNA and CDR2 is YSLEER. The CDR3 has 21 amino acids. Unmatched junction bases numbered 20, after V lost 4 bases and J lost 2 bases. CDR3 DNA sequence: TGCGCCAGCAGCCGTTACGATCCCGGGACAGGGGGACTAAGATTCACAGATACGCAGTATTTT. It yields the protein CASSRYDPGTGGLRFTDTQYF.

V is TRBV7-8 and J is TRBJ2-1; 9 bases are shared with TRBD2. Germline CDR1 and CDR2: SGHVS and FQNEAQ. CDR3 length: 15 amino acids. With 3 bases clipped from V and 6 bases from J, the junction kept 6 bases outside the gene matches. CDR3 in amino acids: CASSLISGSVNEQFF. The CDR3 coding sequence is TGTGCCAGCAGCTTGATTAGCGGGAGCGTCAATGAGCAGTTCTTC. The full variable domain, in which reference TRBV7-8 and TRBJ2-1 provide the parts outside the CDR3, is GAGVSQSPRYKVAKRGQDVALRCDPISGHVSLFWYQQALGQGPEFLTYFQNEAQLDKSGLPSDRFFAERPEGSVSTLKIQRTQQEDSAVYLCASSLISGSVNEQFFGPGTRLTVL.

This clone was seen many times. The chain couples TRBV9 to TRBJ2-3; 10 nucleotides match TRBD2. The CDR3 sequence is 15 residues long. Germline CDR1 SGDLS, CDR2 YYNGEE. Losses at the gene ends were 3 bases for V and 4 bases for J; bases not matched to a gene: 5. The CDR3 region is CASSASGSEADTQYF. CDR3 nucleotide sequence: TGTGCCAGCAGCGCTAGCGGGAGTGAGGCAGATACGCAGTATTTT.

This clone was counted ten times or more. The V gene is TRBV29-1, the J gene TRBJ2-1; D gene uncertain. This CDR3 spans 14 amino acids. Germline CDR1 reads SQVTM; CDR2 reads ANQGSEA. V was clipped by 7 bases and J by 6 bases, with 19 bases between them. This chain's CDR3 is CSAKRVSASNEQFF. The CDR3 DNA reads TGCAGCGCCAAACGGGTTTCAGCGAGCAATGAGCAGTTCTTC.

V usage is TRBV6-1 and J usage is TRBJ1-5; TRBD1 might be the D (5 bases). In germline, CDR1 is MNHNS, CDR2 SASEGT. V was trimmed by 3 bases and J by 9 bases, leaving 15 bases between them. This CDR3 region has 14 residues. The DNA for the CDR3 is TGTGCCAGCAGTGAGACACTTCAGCAGGGGCCCCAGCATTTT. Protein product: CASSETLQQGPQHF.

This clone has more than one count but fewer than ten. The chain recombines TRBV7-3 with TRBJ2-5, with D hard to call. CDR3 length equals 20 residues. Trimming shortened V by 2 bases and J by 2 bases, and 27 bases separated the two germline ends. CDR1 and CDR2 (germline): SGHTA, FQGTGA. The CDR3 DNA follows: TGTGCCAGCAGCTTATATACCCGCCCTCCGTATGATTTAGCACAAGAGACCCAGTACTTC. Translating gives CASSLYTRPPYDLAQETQYF.

This clone appeared a few times. The V call is TRBV19, the J call TRBJ2-1, with TRBD1 matching 9 bases. V trimming: 7 bases; J trimming: 2 bases; junction bases outside the gene matches: 6. The CDR3 is 15 amino acids. CDR1 LNHDA and CDR2 SQIVND come from the germline V gene (reference sequence). The CDR3 loop is CASKTGQGTYNEQFF. CDR3 DNA sequence: TGTGCCAGTAAAACGGGACAGGGAACCTACAATGAGCAGTTCTTC.

The V call is TRBV7-9, the J call TRBJ1-5; 9 bases agree with TRBD1. V was pared by 4 bases and J by 3 bases, with 7 bases of the junction left unmatched. In germline, CDR1 is SEHNR, CDR2 FQNEAQ (reference sequence). The CDR3 is 16 amino acids. The CDR3 loop reads CASSSGTGLDNQPQHF. The CDR3 DNA is TGTGCCAGCAGCTCTGGGACAGGGTTGGACAATCAGCCCCAGCATTTT.

This clone has ten or more counts. The rearrangement joins TRBV9 to TRBJ2-2; D remains ambiguous. The V gene lost 4 bases and the J gene lost 6 bases, with 4 bases spanning the gap. Germline lookup yields CDR1 SGDLS and CDR2 YYNGEE. There are 11 residues in the CDR3. The CDR3, as DNA: TGTGCCAGCAGCATATCCGGGGAGCTGTTTTTT. Translated: CASSISGELFF. Filled out from reference TRBV9 and TRBJ2-2, the complete variable domain reads DSGVTQTPKHLITATGQRVTLRCSPRSGDLSVYWYQQSLDQGLQFLIQYYNGEERAKGNILERFSAQQFPDLHSELNLSSLELGDSALYFCASSISGELFFGEGSRLTVL.

The chain joins TRBV5-1 to TRBJ2-5; D is unresolved. The CDR3 is made up of 13 amino acids. The ends were cut back, 4 bases at V and 1 base at J, with 8 bases in the middle. Germline loops: CDR1 SGHRS, CDR2 YFSETQ. The CDR3 is CASSVSVQETQYF. In DNA, the CDR3 is TGCGCCAGCAGCGTTAGTGTCCAAGAGACCCAGTACTTC.

The chain is built from TRBV27 and TRBJ2-1, with D possibly matching TRBD1 (5 bases). This CDR3 contains 15 residues. Trimming removed 6 bases from V and 0 bases from J, with 12 bases in between. The V gene's germline CDR1 is MNHEY and CDR2 SMNVEV (reference sequence). CDR3 in amino acids: CASSYQGASYNEQFF. In DNA, the CDR3 is TGTGCCAGCAGCTACCAAGGGGCCTCCTACAATGAGCAGTTCTTC.